Below, 15 T cell receptor beta chains from the same sample are listed, as sequenced in a study of T cell changes during pregnancy in multiple sclerosis. Produced via immunoSEQ multiplex PCR; TCRdb's table is partial and in-frame only. The table lists fewer than 90,000 clones, 91% of them singletons, with 0.65% to 0.9% in the top ten. The specimen was peripheral blood, collected in the second trimester of pregnancy. All receptors come from a female donor with multiple sclerosis, enrolled in a pregnancy study.

The rearrangement links TRBV7-8 to TRBJ1-6, with 9 bases lining up with TRBD1. This CDR3 contains 17 residues. Germline V gene lookup returns CDR1 SGHVS and CDR2 FQNEAQ. V lost 5 bases to trimming and J lost 4 bases; unmatched junction nucleotides: 9. Written as DNA, the CDR3 is TGTGCCAGCAGCAACAGGGGGCAAGGAAGGTATAATTCACCCCTCCACTTT. Its protein product is CASSNRGQGRYNSPLHF.

The chain has TRBV2 and TRBJ2-5; 8 bases agree with TRBD1. The CDR3 is 16 residues long. Losses at the gene ends were 0 bases for V and 1 base for J; bases not matched to a gene: 4. Germline CDR1 and CDR2: SNHLY and FYNNEI. The CDR3 DNA sequence: TGTGCCAGCAGTGAAGCGAGAACAGGGGGCCAAGAGACCCAGTACTTC. Amino acid sequence: CASSEARTGGQETQYF. The full variable domain, with the rest looked up from reference TRBV2 and TRBJ2-5, is EPEVTQTPSHQVTQMGQEVILRCVPISNHLYFYWYRQILGQKVEFLVSFYNNEISEKSEIFDDQFSVERPDGSNFTLKIRSTKLEDSAMYFCASSEARTGGQETQYFGPGTRLLVL.

The J gene is TRBJ2-7, the V gene TRBV30; 7 nucleotides match TRBD2. Germline V lookup: CDR1 GTSNPN, CDR2 SVGIG (reference sequence). The CDR3 spans 13 residues. With V trimmed by 7 bases and J by 2 bases, 8 bases remained unmatched. In nucleotides, the CDR3 is TGTGCCTCCCACCCTAGCGGACCCTACGAGCAGTACTTC. Its protein is CASHPSGPYEQYF. The full variable domain, in which reference TRBV30 and TRBJ2-7 provide the parts outside the CDR3, is SQTIHQWPATLVQPVGSPLSLECTVEGTSNPNLYWYRQAAGRGLQLLFYSVGIGQISSEVPQNLSASRPQDRQFILSSKKLLLSDSGFYLCASHPSGPYEQYFGPGTRLTVT.

J is TRBJ2-3 and V is TRBV19; 8 bases are a match to TRBD2. The junction had 7 bases not matched to a gene; V was cut back by 3 bases and J by 2 bases. Germline CDR1 is LNHDA and CDR2 is SQIVND (reference sequence). The CDR3 contains 16 residues. CDR3 loop: CASSIRTGGPTDTQYF. CDR3 coding DNA: TGTGCCAGTAGTATTAGGACGGGGGGGCCCACAGATACGCAGTATTTT.

This sequence joins TRBV19 and TRBJ2-1, with 8 bases identical to TRBD1. With V trimmed by 4 bases and J by 2 bases, 4 bases remained unmatched. The CDR3 extends over 15 amino acids. The germline CDR1 and CDR2 sequences are LNHDA and SQIVND (reference sequence). As DNA, the CDR3 is TGTGCCAGTAGTACCGGACAGGGCCCCTACAATGAGCAGTTCTTC. It codes for CASSTGQGPYNEQFF.

The gene calls are TRBV5-6 and TRBJ1-2; a weak D match, TRBD1 (6 bases). V was shortened by 2 bases and J by 2 bases, with 16 bases between the two germline ends. Germline CDR1 and CDR2: SGHDT and YYEEEE. The CDR3 runs 16 residues. The CDR3 DNA sequence: TGTGCCAGCAGCTTTTCTACAGGGCACGGAAACTATGGCTACACCTTC. Translated: CASSFSTGHGNYGYTF. Full variable domain (outside the CDR3, taken from reference TRBV5-6 and TRBJ1-2): DAGVTQSPTHLIKTRGQQVTLRCSPKSGHDTVSWYQQALGQGPQFIFQYYEEEERQRGNFPDRFSGHQFPNYSSELNVNALLLGDSALYLCASSFSTGHGNYGYTFGSGTRLTVV.

V and J are TRBV19 and TRBJ2-3, with D maybe TRBD2 (5 bases). The CDR3 spans 14 residues. Germline V gives CDR1 LNHDA, CDR2 SQIVND (reference sequence). With 0 bases removed from V and 3 bases from J, the gap between germline ends came to 7 bases. CDR3 DNA sequence: TGTGCCAGTAGTATAGATCCGGGGACAGATACGCAGTATTTT. This encodes CASSIDPGTDTQYF.

V gene TRBV4-1 combines with J gene TRBJ2-2, with TRBD1 matching 11 bases. Trimming removed 4 bases from V and 4 bases from J; junction bases left unmatched: 5. Germline V gene sequence: CDR1 MGHRA, CDR2 YSYEKL. The CDR3 is 16 residues long. CDR3 protein: CASSRGQGAGTGELFF. CDR3 DNA: TGCGCCAGCAGCCGTGGACAGGGGGCGGGCACCGGGGAGCTGTTTTTT.

The rearrangement uses TRBV7-9 and TRBJ1-4; D gene uncertain. Trimming removed 4 bases at V and 6 bases at J, with 12 bases between. The CDR3 is made up of 14 amino acids. The germline V gene has CDR1 SEHNR and CDR2 FQNEAQ (reference sequence). The CDR3 region has the DNA TGTGCCAGCAGCTCGTCGGGAATGCATGAAAAACTGTTTTTT. This translates into CASSSSGMHEKLFF.

The chain recombines TRBV2 with TRBJ1-2; TRBD1 agrees at 9 bases. The CDR3 spans 14 residues. Trimming cost V 6 bases and J 6 bases; bases outside gene matches: 8. The germline CDR1 and CDR2 sequences are SNHLY and FYNNEI. The CDR3 DNA sequence: TGTGCCAGCAGGGACAGGGGAGGTTACAATGGCTACACCTTC. Protein: CASRDRGGYNGYTF.

The chain has TRBV6-5 and TRBJ2-7, with a tentative D call TRBD1 (5 bases). Germline V gene data show CDR1 as MNHEY and CDR2 as SVGAGI. Trimming removed 0 bases at V and 3 bases at J, with 9 bases between. This CDR3 region has 14 residues. The DNA of the CDR3 is TGTGCCAGCAGTTACTCAAGGGGCCTCTACGAGCAGTACTTC. Its translation is CASSYSRGLYEQYF.

Only a few counts were recorded for this clone. The chain employs TRBV25-1 and TRBJ1-5; D gene ambiguous. V was cut by 7 bases and J by 0 bases, with 7 bases left in between. This CDR3 contains 13 residues. Germline-derived CDR1 and CDR2 are MGHDK and SYGVNS. Here the CDR3 DNA reads TGTGCCAGCACAGGTAATAGCAATCAGCCCCAGCATTTT. This encodes CASTGNSNQPQHF. Drawing the rest from reference TRBV25-1 and TRBJ1-5, the complete variable domain is EADIYQTPRYLVIGTGKKITLECSQTMGHDKMYWYQQDPGMELHLIHYSYGVNSTEKGDLSSESTVSRIRTEHFPLTLESARPSHTSQYLCASTGNSNQPQHFGDGTRLSIL.

The chain uses TRBV9 and TRBJ2-7; D perhaps matches TRBD1 (6 bases). Germline V gene sequence: CDR1 SGDLS, CDR2 YYNGEE. CDR3 length: 14 residues. The V end lost 3 bases, the J end lost 2 bases, and 12 bases lay between the germline ends. CDR3 nucleotides: TGTGCCAGCAGCGCGACAGGAGCGGCCTACGAGCAGTACTTC. Translating it yields CASSATGAAYEQYF.

The chain employs TRBV7-2 and TRBJ1-1; 7 bases map to TRBD1. This CDR3 comprises 13 residues. The V and J ends lost 4 bases and 9 bases, in that order; junction bases with no gene match: 8. Germline CDR1 reads SGHTA; CDR2 reads FQGNSA. CDR3 in amino acids: CASSSLLTGKAFF. As DNA, the CDR3 is TGTGCCAGCAGCTCTCTACTGACAGGGAAAGCTTTCTTT.

The J gene is TRBJ1-4, the V gene TRBV4-3, with D uncertain. The CDR3 has 15 residues. Germline V gene lookup returns CDR1 LGHNA and CDR2 YSLEER. The V and J ends lost 1 base and 4 bases respectively, with 10 bases between them. Here the CDR3 DNA reads TGCGCCAGCAGCCAAGTGATGGGCCTTAATGAAAAACTGTTTTTT. This codes for CASSQVMGLNEKLFF.